The rows below give T cell receptor beta chains drawn from one sample of a study of HIV-infected patients and healthy controls. MiXCR, applied by TCRdb to the 5' RACE reads, yields one record per CDR3 protein. The sample has more than 15,000 distinct CDR3 sequences, about 8.2% seen once. The sample comprised blood. The source is an adult in good health. The CDR3 runs from the conserved cysteine through the conserved F or W. D genes are given only for firm matches. Each size is once, few or many counts, or a class when the clone is expanded.

>NA|TRBJ1-5|many|TRBV20-1
TGCAGTGCTAGGGTGGACCCTAATAGCAATCAGCCCCAGCATTTT
CSARVDPNSNQPQHF
>NA|TRBJ2-3|many|TRBV4-1
TGCGCCAGCAGCCAGATACCCCCCTCTAGAACGCAGTATTTT
CASSQIPPSRTQYF
>TRBD2|TRBJ2-1|many|TRBV7-9
TGTGCCAGCAGCTTACCTAGCGGGAACAATGAGCAGTTCTTC
CASSLPSGNNEQFF
>TRBD2|TRBJ2-1|many|TRBV2
TGTGCCAGCAGAGGACTAGCGGGAGAGGGTGAGCAGTTCTTC
CASRGLAGEGEQFF
>TRBD2|TRBJ2-2|many|TRBV10-2
TGCGCCAGCAGTGACTACCTAGCGGACCAGCGCACCGGGGAGCTGTTTTTT
CASSDYLADQRTGELFF
>NA|TRBJ2-7|many|TRBV28
TGTGCCAGCAGTCGGGGGGCCGAGCAGTACTTC
CASSRGAEQYF
>NA|TRBJ1-5|few|TRBV5-1
TGCGCCAGTCGGCAGGGACCTTCCCAGCCCCAGCATTTT
CASRQGPSQPQHF
>TRBD2|TRBJ2-7|many|TRBV10-2
TGCGCCAGCACCGACCCTAAGCGGGAAAGCTACGAGCAGTACTTC
CASTDPKRESYEQYF
>NA|TRBJ2-7|many|TRBV20-1
TGCAGTGCTAGAGGGGTGGCGAGTCTTTCCTCCTACGAGCAGTACTTC
CSARGVASLSSYEQYF
>TRBD1|TRBJ2-7|many|TRBV5-1
TGCGCCAGCCGCGAAGGACAGGAGACCGCCTACGAGCAGTACTTC
CASREGQETAYEQYF
>NA|TRBJ2-7|many|TRBV3-1
TGTGCCAGCAGCCAAAGTCAACAAGGGTACGAGCAGTACTTC
CASSQSQQGYEQYF